This T cell receptor beta chain was found in a study of T cells in Graves' hyperthyroidism and ophthalmopathy. Using RNA transcripts as the source, TCR beta CDR3 regions were amplified. A first-round RT-PCR of the TCR CDR3 used the HTBI primer set. TCRdb re-called the multiplex PCR reads through MiXCR, storing one row per CDR3 protein. The repertoire consists of approximately 200,000 distinct CDR3 sequences, with 15% to 20% occurring once and the leading ten covering roughly two fifths. This clonotype was found many times. The TCR originated in a man in his forties with Graves' hyperthyroidism. The material sequenced was blood.

Here the CDR3 DNA reads TGTGCCAGCAGTGAAAGCTATTCCTACGAGCAGTACTTC. This sequence encodes CASSESYSYEQYF. The rearrangement joins TRBV6-1 to TRBJ2-7; D gene uncertain. CDR1 and CDR2 from the germline V gene are MNHNS and SASEGT. The V gene lost 2 bases and the J gene lost 1 base, with 6 bases spanning the gap. The CDR3 runs to 13 residues.